Below, 29 T cell receptor beta chains from the same sample are listed, as sequenced in a study of OX40 agonist ivuxolimab in advanced cancers. Generated by immunoSEQ multiplex PCR, the TCRdb table keeps only in-frame clones and is missing some. Of around 44,000 clones listed, more than 75% are singletons. The sequenced sample was CD4+ or CD8+ T cells sorted from blood, obtained in a trial of the OX40 agonist ivuxolimab. The receptors were gathered from an adult with an advanced solid tumor such as melanoma, head and neck, liver or kidney cancer.

This chain joins TRBV6-6 and TRBJ2-4; D is unresolved. V lost 5 bases to trimming and J lost 8 bases, with 10 bases between them. Germline V gives CDR1 MNHNY, CDR2 SVGAGI (reference sequence). The CDR3 runs to 12 residues. As DNA, the CDR3 is TGTGCCAGCAGTACCCTTGGGTACATTCAGTACTTC. It encodes CASSTLGYIQYF.

The chain carries TRBV19 and TRBJ1-1; D perhaps matches TRBD1 (6 bases). The germline V gene has CDR1 LNHDA and CDR2 SQIVND (reference sequence). V shed 4 bases and J shed 8 bases, with 23 bases lying between them. The CDR3 extends over 16 amino acids. The CDR3 here is CASSTYPSDRTQEAFF. CDR3 sequence (DNA): TGTGCCAGTAGTACCTATCCTTCTGACAGGACCCAGGAAGCTTTCTTT.

This chain connects TRBV6-6 to TRBJ2-5, with 13 bases lining up with TRBD2. Germline V gene data show CDR1 as MNHNY and CDR2 as SVGAGI (reference sequence). Trimming at V came to 6 bases and at J to 4 bases, leaving 5 bases not matched to a gene. The CDR3 spans 15 residues. The CDR3 nucleotides are TGTGCCAGCAGGGGGACTAGCGGGATGGGAGAGACCCAGTACTTC. This translates into CASRGTSGMGETQYF.

The chain couples TRBV10-3 to TRBJ2-7, with 12 bases aligning to TRBD1. CDR1 ENHRY and CDR2 SYGVKD come from the germline V gene. This CDR3 has 22 amino acids. V was clipped by 7 bases and J by 5 bases; unmatched bases: 30. The CDR3 nucleotides read TGTGCCATCAAAAAGGGGACAGGGGGCTGGGGTGCTAGCGGGGTCGCCGAAGACGAGCAGTACTTC. Its protein is CAIKKGTGGWGASGVAEDEQYF.

This chain links TRBV5-4 with TRBJ2-2; a possible D gene is TRBD2 (6 bases). CDR3 length: 14 amino acids. The V and J ends lost 9 bases and 6 bases respectively, with 18 bases between them. The germline gives CDR1 SGHNT, CDR2 YYREEE (reference sequence). The DNA for the CDR3 is TGTGCCATTCGTCTGCGGGGAGCCGCCGGGGAGCTGTTTTTT. It specifies CAIRLRGAAGELFF.

The CDR3 DNA is TGTGCCAGTAGTACAGCCCACGGGAATGAGCAGTTCTTC. Translation: CASSTAHGNEQFF. The genes are TRBV19 and TRBJ2-1; D is unresolved. V lost 4 bases, J lost 7 bases, and 11 bases lay in between. The CDR3 is made up of 13 amino acids. Germline CDR1 is LNHDA and CDR2 is SQIVND (reference sequence).

The chain carries TRBV9 and TRBJ2-1; 14 bases match TRBD2. Germline values: CDR1 SGDLS, CDR2 YYNGEE. With 4 bases clipped from V and 9 bases from J, the junction kept 3 bases outside the gene matches. This CDR3 spans 14 amino acids. The CDR3 DNA is TGTGCCAGCAGCCCAGGACTAGCGGGAGGTGAGCAGTTCTTC. Protein: CASSPGLAGGEQFF. The whole variable domain, filled in from reference TRBV9 and TRBJ2-1, reads DSGVTQTPKHLITATGQRVTLRCSPRSGDLSVYWYQQSLDQGLQFLIQYYNGEERAKGNILERFSAQQFPDLHSELNLSSLELGDSALYFCASSPGLAGGEQFFGPGTRLTVL.

As regards this clone: Germline and junction disagree at one end, which may indicate a read error. The genes are TRBV9 and TRBJ2-1; D might be TRBD2 (5 bases). The CDR3 runs to 15 residues. CDR1 is SGDLS, CDR2 YYNGEE, per germline. CDR3 DNA: TGTGCCAGCAGTGTAGGTAGCGTTCTCTACAATGAGCAGTTCTTC. Its translation is CASSVGSVLYNEQFF.

The V gene is TRBV7-2, the J gene TRBJ2-1; perhaps TRBD2 as D (7 bases). V was trimmed by 3 bases and J by 6 bases, leaving 15 bases between them. CDR3 length equals 15 residues. The germline V gene has CDR1 SGHTA and CDR2 FQGNSA. CDR3 region: CASSFGPGEGNEQFF. The CDR3 DNA follows: TGTGCCAGCAGCTTCGGTCCAGGGGAGGGCAATGAGCAGTTCTTC.

The chain has TRBV9 and TRBJ2-7, with TRBD1 as a possible D gene (5 bases). The CDR3 has 12 amino acids. CDR1 is SGDLS, CDR2 YYNGEE, per germline. V dropped 4 bases and J dropped 9 bases, with 14 bases sitting between them. The CDR3 DNA is TGTGCCAGCAGCCCCGACTTTAGGGGGCAGTACTTC. This encodes CASSPDFRGQYF.

This clone was observed a single time. This sequence joins TRBV10-3 and TRBJ2-5, with D possibly being TRBD2 (6 bases). V was trimmed by 4 bases and J by 1 base, leaving 16 bases between them. Germline CDR1 and CDR2: ENHRY and SYGVKD. The CDR3 spans 16 residues. The CDR3 here is CAISARLGALQETQYF. Here the CDR3 DNA reads TGTGCCATCAGTGCCCGACTAGGGGCCCTCCAAGAGACCCAGTACTTC.

The genes are TRBV7-8 and TRBJ2-7; 12 bases match TRBD2. The germline CDR1 and CDR2 sequences are SGHVS and FQNEAQ. This CDR3 region has 17 residues. V lost 5 bases and J lost 0; bases outside the gene matches: 8. CDR3 amino acids: CASSATSGRLPSYEQYF. As DNA, the CDR3 is TGTGCCAGCAGCGCCACTAGCGGGAGGCTCCCCTCCTACGAGCAGTACTTC.

This CDR3 reads CASSFHQGGTGTGELFF. The CDR3 DNA sequence: TGTGCCAGCAGTTTCCACCAGGGGGGTACGGGCACCGGGGAGCTGTTTTTT. The V gene is TRBV27, the J gene TRBJ2-2; D perhaps matches TRBD1 (7 bases). Germline-derived CDR1 and CDR2 are MNHEY and SMNVEV (reference sequence). The V end lost 3 bases, the J end lost 4 bases, and 18 bases lay between the germline ends. CDR3 length: 17 residues.

The chain recombines TRBV19 with TRBJ2-1; 8 bases line up with TRBD1. The CDR3 runs to 17 residues. The V and J ends lost 0 bases and 6 bases, in that order; junction bases with no gene match: 10. Germline-derived CDR1 and CDR2 are LNHDA and SQIVND (reference sequence). For the CDR3, the DNA is TGTGCCAGTAGTATAGATCTTAGGACAGGGTCCGGCAATGAGCAGTTCTTC. Translation: CASSIDLRTGSGNEQFF.

A few counts support this clone. The chain links TRBV6-5 to TRBJ1-3; D is unresolved. The germline V gene has CDR1 MNHEY and CDR2 SVGAGI. V was cut by 0 bases and J by 4 bases, with 13 bases left in between. This CDR3 has 16 residues. In DNA form, the CDR3 reads TGTGCCAGCAGTTACTCGACTTCTACCAAGGGAAACACCATATATTTT. Residues: CASSYSTSTKGNTIYF.

The V gene is TRBV4-3, the J gene TRBJ2-5, with D tentatively TRBD2 (5 bases). CDR3 length: 16 residues. Per the germline V gene, CDR1 is LGHNA and CDR2 is YSLEER. V was clipped by 0 bases and J by 7 bases, with 18 bases between them. CDR3 DNA sequence: TGCGCCAGCAGCCAAGATCCAGTTGGACTCAAGAGGACCCAGTACTTC. Protein: CASSQDPVGLKRTQYF.

Only a few counts were recorded for this clone. V gene TRBV7-2 combines with J gene TRBJ1-2; D remains ambiguous. Per the germline V gene, CDR1 is SGHTA and CDR2 is FQGNSA. CDR3 length equals 13 residues. V gave up 2 bases and J gave up 4 bases, with 8 bases separating them. Here the CDR3 DNA reads TGTGCCAGCAGCTTAAGCGGGGTCTATGGCTACACCTTC. Protein sequence: CASSLSGVYGYTF.

The chain links TRBV29-1 to TRBJ2-3; no firm D call. The CDR3 has 12 residues. CDR1 and CDR2 from the germline V gene are SQVTM and ANQGSEA. The ends were cut back, 3 bases at V and 3 bases at J, with 7 bases in the middle. The CDR3 DNA reads as TGCAGCGTTGATCCATTAACAGATACGCAGTATTTT. Translated, it gives CSVDPLTDTQYF.

This rearrangement joins TRBV30 to TRBJ2-7; 8 nucleotides line up with TRBD1. CDR3 size: 13 residues. Germline CDR1 GTSNPN, CDR2 SVGIG (reference sequence). The V and J ends lost 4 bases and 0 bases, in that order; junction bases with no gene match: 2. CDR3 in amino acids: CAWNRGSSYEQYF. DNA for the CDR3: TGTGCCTGGAACAGGGGGAGCTCCTACGAGCAGTACTTC.

This clone was seen just once. The chain has TRBV30 and TRBJ2-1, with 8 positions matching TRBD2. From germline, CDR1 is GTSNPN and CDR2 SVGIG (reference sequence). The junction had 2 bases not matched to a gene; V was cut back by 4 bases and J by 3 bases. The CDR3 length is 13 residues. The CDR3 loop is CAWTRGGYNEQFF. As DNA, the CDR3 is TGTGCCTGGACCCGGGGGGGCTACAATGAGCAGTTCTTC.

This chain uses TRBV7-8 with TRBJ1-6; D is possibly TRBD1 (5 bases). CDR1 is SGHVS, CDR2 FQNEAQ, per germline. Deletions cut 6 bases from V and 2 bases from J, with 5 bases between. The CDR3 is 13 amino acids. CDR3 coding DNA: TGTGCCAGCAGGGGACCCTATAATTCACCCCTCCACTTT. Amino acid sequence: CASRGPYNSPLHF.

V is TRBV5-6 and J is TRBJ2-7, with 8 bases matching TRBD2. The germline CDR1 and CDR2 sequences are SGHDT and YYEEEE. The CDR3 has 15 residues. Trimming removed 4 bases from V and 2 bases from J; junction bases left unmatched: 8. The CDR3 nucleotides are TGTGCCAGCAGCATGGGGCGGGGGGCTACCTACGAGCAGTACTTC. Translated, it gives CASSMGRGATYEQYF. The full variable domain, in which reference TRBV5-6 and TRBJ2-7 provide the parts outside the CDR3, is DAGVTQSPTHLIKTRGQQVTLRCSPKSGHDTVSWYQQALGQGPQFIFQYYEEEERQRGNFPDRFSGHQFPNYSSELNVNALLLGDSALYLCASSMGRGATYEQYFGPGTRLTVT.

This clone was observed a handful of times. The genes are TRBV9 and TRBJ2-1; D is possibly TRBD1 (5 bases). CDR3 length: 14 residues. V was pared by 1 base and J by 6 bases, with 11 bases between. Germline CDR1 and CDR2: SGDLS and YYNGEE. Here the CDR3 reads CASSVLAGSNEQFF. CDR3 DNA sequence: TGTGCCAGCAGCGTACTGGCAGGGTCCAATGAGCAGTTCTTC.

This clone was seen a handful of times. The chain links TRBV4-1 to TRBJ1-1; 8 bases match TRBD1. J gave up 12 bases and V 2 bases, and 23 bases lay outside the gene matches. The germline V gene encodes CDR1 MGHRA and CDR2 YSYEKL. This CDR3 is 18 amino acids long. This CDR3 reads CASSQIIPLGTGDLRTFF. CDR3 bases: TGCGCCAGCAGCCAAATAATTCCTCTCGGGACAGGAGATCTCCGAACTTTCTTT.

The chain is built from TRBV29-1 and TRBJ2-1; D perhaps matches TRBD1 (6 bases). Per germline, CDR1 SQVTM and CDR2 ANQGSEA. Trimming removed 8 bases at V and 5 bases at J, with 13 bases between. The CDR3 runs to 12 residues. The DNA of the CDR3 is TGCAGCTTCCGGGACAATAACAATGAGCAGTTCTTC. It translates to CSFRDNNNEQFF.

This chain uses TRBV30 with TRBJ2-7; 9 nucleotides match TRBD2. Germline trimming cut 3 bases from V and 2 bases from J; bases unmatched to any gene: 5. Germline CDR1 is GTSNPN and CDR2 is SVGIG (reference sequence). The CDR3 has 14 amino acids. In DNA, the CDR3 is TGTGCCTGGAGGACTAGCGGCCAGACCTACGAGCAGTACTTC. This translates into CAWRTSGQTYEQYF.

The V and J genes are TRBV28 and TRBJ2-7; perhaps TRBD1 as D (5 bases). Trimming took off 3 bases at V and 3 bases at J, with 18 bases between the two ends. Germline V gene data show CDR1 as MDHEN and CDR2 as SYDVKM. This CDR3 has 16 amino acids. CDR3 amino acids: CASSLSDSRLRYEQYF. The CDR3 nucleotides read TGTGCCAGCAGTTTGTCCGACAGCCGGCTACGCTACGAGCAGTACTTC.

This clone was counted a single time. The CDR3 coding sequence is TGTGCCACGGGGACAGCAATCTCCTACGAGCAGTACTTC. Translating it yields CATGTAISYEQYF. This sequence joins TRBV15 and TRBJ2-7; 7 positions agree with TRBD1. The V segment lost 9 bases and the J segment 0 bases; nucleotides outside the gene matches: 5. This CDR3 is 13 amino acids long. Germline lookup yields CDR1 LNHNV and CDR2 YYDKDF (reference sequence).

The V and J genes are TRBV5-4 and TRBJ1-6; 7 bases agree with TRBD1. This CDR3 spans 15 amino acids. Germline V CDR1 and CDR2: SGHNT, YYREEE (reference sequence). The J segment lost 5 bases and the V segment lost 2 bases, leaving 4 bases of the junction unmatched. CDR3 loop: CASSLRQGNNSPLHF. CDR3 DNA: TGTGCCAGCAGCTTACGACAGGGAAATAATTCACCCCTCCACTTT.